This T cell receptor (beta chain) comes out of a study of cytomegalovirus exposure and HLA in healthy donors. CDR1 is SGHTA, CDR2 FQGNSA, per germline. V shed 4 bases, J shed 2 bases, and the junction held 5 bases outside the gene matches. This CDR3 has 14 amino acids. Findings of the study overall: Reportedly, HLA-A and HLA-B alleles of most subjects were accurately predicted from TCR beta. An ancestry cluster, one associated with Asian ancestry, reportedly showed fewer N-insertions than the approximately 650-donor mean in a later analysis.

The PCR ran on 60 Vbeta and 13 Jbeta primers. The method was immunoSEQ multiplex PCR; TCRdb's version includes in-frame clones alone and lacks a portion of them. The table has roughly 150,000 clones, 75% to 90% seen once. With respect to this clone: Its specificity is not known.

Participants comprised healthy donors of bone marrow. Sequencing was carried out using PBMCs. This rearrangement joins TRBV7-2 to TRBJ2-7; 7 nucleotides line up with TRBD2. This TCR derives from a man in his fifties in good health and CMV-seropositive. The CDR3, as DNA: TGTGCCAGCAGCTATGAAGCGGGGCCCTACGAGCAGTACTTC. Translated: CASSYEAGPYEQYF.